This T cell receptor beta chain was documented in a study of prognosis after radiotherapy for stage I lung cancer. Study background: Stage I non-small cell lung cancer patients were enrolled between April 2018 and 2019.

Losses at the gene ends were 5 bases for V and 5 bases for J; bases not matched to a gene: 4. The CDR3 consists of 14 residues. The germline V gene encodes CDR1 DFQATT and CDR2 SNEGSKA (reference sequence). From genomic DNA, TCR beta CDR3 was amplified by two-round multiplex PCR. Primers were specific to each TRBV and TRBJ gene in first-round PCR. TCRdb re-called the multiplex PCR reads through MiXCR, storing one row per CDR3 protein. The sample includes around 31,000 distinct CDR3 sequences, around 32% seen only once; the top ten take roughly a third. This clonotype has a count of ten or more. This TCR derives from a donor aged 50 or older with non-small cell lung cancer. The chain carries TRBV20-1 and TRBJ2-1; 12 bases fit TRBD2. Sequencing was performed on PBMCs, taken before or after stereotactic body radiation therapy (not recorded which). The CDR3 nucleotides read TGCAGTGCTTATCCTAGCGGGAGGGACAATGAGCAGTTCTTC. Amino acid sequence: CSAYPSGRDNEQFF.